Following are 25 T cell receptor beta chains from one sample sequenced in a study of blood T cell repertoires in COVID-19 (dated by TCRdb to the early 2020s). Libraries were made using the immunoSEQ multiplex PCR assay. TCRdb provides this immuneACCESS table in a form limited to in-frame rearrangements. Some clones are lacking; in checked studies, under half of them reflect an unresolved V gene, and why the rest are absent is not known. The table for this sample lists tens of thousands of clones; 91% of them were counted only once. The top ten clonotypes cover 6.5% to 9.5% of the sample. Sequencing was done on a sample of peripheral blood. The receptors stem from a human donor in a cohort sampled during active COVID-19.

This clone was observed a single time. The chain recombines TRBV19 with TRBJ1-2; 8 bases match TRBD1. The germline V gene has CDR1 LNHDA and CDR2 SQIVND (reference sequence). Trimming at V came to 10 bases and at J to 6 bases, leaving 7 bases not matched to a gene. CDR3 length equals 12 residues. Here the CDR3 reads CATTTGVDGYTF. In nucleotides, the CDR3 is TGTGCCACCACGACAGGGGTGGATGGCTACACCTTC.

The chain uses TRBV5-4 and TRBJ2-7; D gene unclear. The germline V gene encodes CDR1 SGHNT and CDR2 YYREEE (reference sequence). V was clipped by 1 base and J by 4 bases, with 12 bases between them. This CDR3 region has 14 residues. CDR3 loop: CASSLIGSNYEQYF. DNA for the CDR3: TGTGCCAGCAGCTTGATCGGGTCCAATTACGAGCAGTACTTC.

V gene TRBV6-2 or TRBV6-3 combines with J gene TRBJ2-3; the D gene is possibly TRBD2 (7 bases). The CDR3 extends over 16 amino acids. Germline loops: CDR1 MNHEY, CDR2 SVGEGT. V was trimmed by 5 bases and J by 4 bases, leaving 19 bases between them. CDR3 sequence reads: CASSPPRGRGSDTQYF. In DNA form, the CDR3 reads TGTGCCAGCAGTCCCCCACGGGGGAGGGGGTCAGATACGCAGTATTTT.

The DNA for the CDR3 is TGTGCCAGTAGTGGACTAGCTCAAGAGACCCAGTACTTC. Translated, it gives CASSGLAQETQYF. The chain links TRBV19 to TRBJ2-5, with 8 bases identical to TRBD2. The CDR3 extends over 13 amino acids. CDR1 LNHDA and CDR2 SQIVND come from the germline V gene (reference sequence). V shed 5 bases and J 2 bases; nucleotides not matched to a gene: 1.

This chain joins TRBV4-1 and TRBJ2-3; 8 bases are shared with TRBD2. Germline CDR1 and CDR2: MGHRA and YSYEKL. V trimming: 0 bases; J trimming: 4 bases; junction bases outside the gene matches: 12. This CDR3 comprises 18 residues. CDR3 coding DNA: TGCGCCAGCAGCCAAGATCGGGGGTGGAGCGGGAGTGCAGATACGCAGTATTTT. Its protein product is CASSQDRGWSGSADTQYF.

The chain is built from TRBV11-2 and TRBJ2-7, with D perhaps matching TRBD2 (5 bases). Trimming shortened V by 5 bases and J by 1 base, and 12 bases separated the two germline ends. Germline CDR1 is SGHAT and CDR2 is FQNNGV. The CDR3 has 14 residues. The CDR3 loop is CASSLATLSYEQYF. In DNA, the CDR3 is TGTGCCAGCAGCCTAGCTACGCTTTCCTACGAGCAGTACTTC.

This clone was counted between two and nine times. This chain connects TRBV6-4 to TRBJ2-7; 7 bases are shared with TRBD2. Looked up from germline, CDR1 is MRHNA and CDR2 is SNTAGT. The CDR3 is 13 residues long. Trimming at V came to 10 bases and at J to 4 bases, leaving 10 bases not matched to a gene. The CDR3 region is CANPGGREYEQYF. DNA of the CDR3: TGTGCCAATCCGGGGGGTAGAGAGTACGAGCAGTACTTC.

The rearrangement joins TRBV5-6 to TRBJ1-2; D is perhaps TRBD1 (5 bases). Trimming took off 7 bases at V and 4 bases at J, with 11 bases between the two ends. CDR3 length: 12 residues. Germline CDR1 and CDR2: SGHDT and YYEEEE. The CDR3 coding sequence is TGTGCCAGCTCCCGGGGGGGCTATGGCTACACCTTC. Translated, it gives CASSRGGYGYTF.

This clone was observed once. The V gene is TRBV5-4, the J gene TRBJ2-1; D uncertain. Germline V CDR1 and CDR2: SGHNT, YYREEE (reference sequence). The V and J ends lost 3 bases and 6 bases respectively, with 13 bases between them. The CDR3 length is 14 residues. CDR3 sequence (DNA): TGTGCCAGCAGCTCCCTGGCACCTGGCAATGAGCAGTTCTTC. It codes for CASSSLAPGNEQFF.

This clone was seen only once. V is TRBV13 and J is TRBJ2-1; 10 bases align to TRBD2. Germline lookup yields CDR1 PRHDT and CDR2 FYEKMQ (reference sequence). The CDR3 consists of 16 residues. Trimming at V came to 5 bases and at J to 4 bases, leaving 8 bases not matched to a gene. CDR3 DNA sequence: TGTGCCAGCAGCCTACCAGCGGGAGGGCCTTACAATGAGCAGTTCTTC. Protein: CASSLPAGGPYNEQFF.

This chain links TRBV6-1 with TRBJ1-1; D is perhaps TRBD1 (6 bases). This CDR3 is built from 13 residues. From germline, CDR1 is MNHNS and CDR2 SASEGT. The V end lost 1 base, the J end lost 5 bases, and 8 bases lay between the germline ends. The CDR3 region is CASSEGGRTEAFF. The DNA for the CDR3 is TGTGCCAGCAGTGAAGGGGGGCGGACTGAAGCTTTCTTT.

The chain has TRBV5-8 and TRBJ1-5, with TRBD1 as a possible D gene (5 bases). The germline V gene has CDR1 SGHTS and CDR2 YDEGEE. V was pared by 2 bases and J by 0 bases, with 9 bases between. CDR3 length: 15 amino acids. The CDR3 region has the DNA TGTGCCAGCAGCTTAAGGGGCTATAGCAATCAGCCCCAGCATTTT. Translating gives CASSLRGYSNQPQHF.

The genes are TRBV4-1 and TRBJ2-3, with D uncertain. This CDR3 is built from 15 residues. Germline lookup yields CDR1 MGHRA and CDR2 YSYEKL. Deletions cut 2 bases from V and 3 bases from J, with 12 bases between. CDR3 nucleotide sequence: TGCGCCAGCAGCCAAAGTTACTCTAGAACAGATACGCAGTATTTT. Protein sequence: CASSQSYSRTDTQYF.

The chain has TRBV19 and TRBJ2-1, with D possibly matching TRBD1 (5 bases). CDR3 length: 14 amino acids. Germline CDR1 is LNHDA and CDR2 is SQIVND (reference sequence). The V end lost 2 bases, the J end lost 6 bases, and 11 bases lay between the germline ends. Here the CDR3 DNA reads TGTGCCAGTAGTATATTGCGGACACGCAATGAGCAGTTCTTC. Its translation is CASSILRTRNEQFF.

The chain is built from TRBV4-1 and TRBJ1-5; 8 positions agree with TRBD1. The V gene's germline CDR1 is MGHRA and CDR2 YSYEKL. V gave up 2 bases and J gave up 3 bases; unmatched junction bases: 6. The CDR3 spans 16 residues. The CDR3 spells CASSQIGQGLNQPQHF. CDR3 coding DNA: TGCGCCAGCAGCCAAATTGGACAGGGACTCAATCAGCCCCAGCATTTT.

The V call is TRBV7-8, the J call TRBJ2-7, with 9 positions matching TRBD2. From germline, CDR1 is SGHVS and CDR2 FQNEAQ. The CDR3 sequence is 15 residues long. V dropped 5 bases and J dropped 4; count of bases not matched to a gene: 9. CDR3 residues: CASSPVAGGPYEQYF. CDR3 DNA sequence: TGTGCCAGCAGCCCCGTCGCGGGAGGGCCATACGAGCAGTACTTC.

The V and J genes are TRBV27 and TRBJ2-1; 7 bases fit TRBD2. The CDR3 has 13 residues. V shed 4 bases, J shed 12 bases, and the junction held 9 bases outside the gene matches. Germline V lookup: CDR1 MNHEY, CDR2 SMNVEV (reference sequence). CDR3 DNA sequence: TGTGCCAGCAGTTATGCCCTAGCGGCGTGGCAGTTCTTC. Translated: CASSYALAAWQFF.

V and J are TRBV20-1 and TRBJ2-1; 11 positions agree with TRBD2. Germline V lookup: CDR1 DFQATT, CDR2 SNEGSKA (reference sequence). V lost 3 bases and J lost 5; bases outside the gene matches: 3. The CDR3 has 14 residues. CDR3 in amino acids: CSASPGLADNEQFF. CDR3 nucleotide sequence: TGCAGTGCTAGTCCGGGACTAGCGGACAATGAGCAGTTCTTC.

The chain recombines TRBV7-9 with TRBJ2-6, with TRBD1 as a possible D gene (5 bases). Germline CDR1 is SEHNR and CDR2 is FQNEAQ (reference sequence). The CDR3 totals 18 residues. V shed 5 bases and J shed 2 bases, with 19 bases lying between them. The DNA for the CDR3 is TGTGCCAGCAGCCCAGACCTATCAGGGATACCTGGGGCCAACGTCCTGACTTTC. Translation: CASSPDLSGIPGANVLTF.

The chain joins TRBV9 to TRBJ2-3, with 8 bases matching TRBD2. Germline CDR1 is SGDLS and CDR2 is YYNGEE. With 4 bases clipped from V and 1 base from J, the junction kept 14 bases outside the gene matches. This CDR3 contains 18 residues. This CDR3 is CASSTRGGRSAGTDTQYF. DNA of the CDR3: TGTGCCAGCAGCACCCGGGGGGGGCGAAGTGCTGGCACAGATACGCAGTATTTT.

The chain recombines TRBV30 with TRBJ1-6, with D maybe TRBD1 (6 bases). The CDR3 loop spans 16 amino acids. Germline CDR1 and CDR2: GTSNPN and SVGIG (reference sequence). Trimming removed 2 bases at V and 8 bases at J, with 19 bases between. The CDR3 DNA is TGTGCCTGGAGTACCTCCGGGGGGGCGAGAGATTCACCCCTCCACTTT. This sequence encodes CAWSTSGGARDSPLHF.

J is TRBJ2-7 and V is TRBV18; 11 positions agree with TRBD2. The CDR3 is 16 amino acids. From germline, CDR1 is KGHSH and CDR2 LQKENI. Germline trimming cut 0 bases from V and 0 bases from J; bases unmatched to any gene: 1. For the CDR3, the DNA is TGTGCCAGCTCACCACCGGGACTAGCGGCCTCCTACGAGCAGTACTTC. Its protein is CASSPPGLAASYEQYF.

The chain links TRBV7-3 to TRBJ2-1; D gene ambiguous. The CDR3 has 14 amino acids. Looked up from germline, CDR1 is SGHTA and CDR2 is FQGTGA. The V and J ends lost 2 bases and 11 bases respectively, with 16 bases between them. CDR3 loop: CASSLLGNGLKQFF. CDR3 coding DNA: TGTGCCAGCAGCTTATTGGGCAACGGTTTGAAGCAGTTCTTC.

The V gene is TRBV30, the J gene TRBJ2-7; TRBD2 is a possible D gene (7 bases). Looked up from germline, CDR1 is GTSNPN and CDR2 is SVGIG (reference sequence). V was cut by 0 bases and J by 5 bases, with 14 bases left in between. This CDR3 spans 14 amino acids. The CDR3 coding sequence is TGTGCCTGGAGTGTACGGGGGGCTGTGAACGAGCAGTACTTC. Protein: CAWSVRGAVNEQYF.

This chain links TRBV7-2 with TRBJ2-1, with D possibly TRBD1 on 5 matching bases. CDR1 is SGHTA, CDR2 FQGNSA, per germline. Trimming cost V 1 base and J 4 bases, with 11 bases left between them. The CDR3 has 15 amino acids. CDR3 sequence (DNA): TGTGCCAGCAGCTTAGTCACAGGTAGATACAATGAGCAGTTCTTC. This translates into CASSLVTGRYNEQFF. Variable domain in full (rest from reference TRBV7-2 and TRBJ2-1): GAGVSQSPSNKVTEKGKDVELRCDPISGHTALYWYRQSLGQGLEFLIYFQGNSAPDKSGLPSDRFSAERTGGSVSTLTIQRTQQEDSAVYLCASSLVTGRYNEQFFGPGTRLTVL.